This T cell receptor (beta chain) originates from a study of beta chain features in type 1 diabetes. Study-level background: Fewer than 110 million sorted cells were examined across all samples.

On average, the one heparinised blood draw given by each donor was approximately 100 mL. This clone appeared a few times. Its antigen is not known. Findings and limits, study-wide: TCRB CDR3 length was moderately but significantly reduced in all four CD4+ subsets of Type 1 diabetes patients. cDNA sequencing could over-represent cells with high TCR expression.

Since all of the isolated RNA was reverse transcribed, expressed TCRB transcripts were what got sequenced. Roughly 3.57 million reads on average were seen across naive, central memory and regulatory T cell samples. Libraries were prepared by immunoSEQ multiplex PCR; TCRdb keeps only in-frame clonotypes and omits some of them. The profile shows more than 250,000 clones, roughly 15% of them singletons. CDR3 size: 11 residues. Trimming took off 2 bases at V and 5 bases at J, with 4 bases between the two ends. Germline assignment: CDR1 SGHRS and CDR2 YFSETQ. J is TRBJ2-5 and V is TRBV5-1; D call uncertain. Sequencing input: naive CD4+ T cells from blood. The receptor was isolated from a man younger than 35 with type 1 diabetes. As DNA, the CDR3 is TGCGCCAGCAGCTTCGCGGAGACCCAGTACTTC. This translates into CASSFAETQYF.